These T cell receptor beta chains were read from a single sample in a study of sequential checkpoint blockade in melanoma. Repertoires were generated with immunoSEQ multiplex PCR, while TCRdb's copy carries only in-frame clones and drops some. The sample carries roughly 1,700 clones, roughly 23% recorded once. The sequencing here drew on tumor tissue (inferred from file names), taken from a patient given nivolumab and ipilimumab in sequence. These receptors all come from a human donor with melanoma. CDR3s include the opening cysteine and the closing phenylalanine or tryptophan. D genes are given only for firm matches. Only some rows state a clone size, as once, few, many or a class for expanded clones.

j_gene: TRBJ2-5; d_gene: .; abundance: .; v_gene: TRBV18; CDR3nt: TGTGCCAGCTCACCACCGATGAACCAAGAGACCCAGTACTTC; CDR3aa: CASSPPMNQETQYF
j_gene: TRBJ2-7; d_gene: .; abundance: .; v_gene: TRBV6-7; CDR3nt: TGTGCCAGCAGTGTCCAGGGTGAGCAGTACTTC; CDR3aa: CASSVQGEQYF
j_gene: TRBJ2-3; d_gene: TRBD2; abundance: .; v_gene: TRBV9; CDR3nt: TGTGCCAGCATCGGACTAGACCACACAGATACGCAGTATTTT; CDR3aa: CASIGLDHTDTQYF
j_gene: TRBJ2-3; d_gene: .; abundance: .; v_gene: TRBV6-8; CDR3nt: TGTGCCAGCAGTCCAATAAAGGATACGCAGTATTTT; CDR3aa: CASSPIKDTQYF
j_gene: TRBJ1-5; d_gene: TRBD1; abundance: .; v_gene: TRBV19; CDR3nt: TGTGCCAGTAGTAATCCGGGACAGATTAGCAATCAGCCCCAGCATTTT; CDR3aa: CASSNPGQISNQPQHF
j_gene: TRBJ2-2; d_gene: .; abundance: few; v_gene: TRBV11-1; CDR3nt: TGTGCCAGCAGCCCGGGTAGACACACCGGGGAGCTGTTTTTT; CDR3aa: CASSPGRHTGELFF
j_gene: TRBJ2-2; d_gene: .; abundance: .; v_gene: TRBV19; CDR3nt: TGTGCCAGTAGTATGGGTCCGGGGAACACCGGGGAGCTGTTTTTT; CDR3aa: CASSMGPGNTGELFF
j_gene: TRBJ2-3; d_gene: .; abundance: .; v_gene: TRBV7-1; CDR3nt: TGTGCCAGCAGCTTAGGAGCAATCCGCACAGATACGCAGTATTTT; CDR3aa: CASSLGAIRTDTQYF
j_gene: TRBJ2-5; d_gene: TRBD2; abundance: medium-sized; v_gene: TRBV11-3; CDR3nt: TGTGCCAGCAGCCCCTCGGGGGGGGGAGAGACCCAGTACTTC; CDR3aa: CASSPSGGGETQYF
j_gene: TRBJ1-2; d_gene: .; abundance: few; v_gene: TRBV9; CDR3nt: TGTGCCAGCAGCGCGGAGCCTACTTGGGAGGGCTACACCTTC; CDR3aa: CASSAEPTWEGYTF
j_gene: TRBJ2-5; d_gene: TRBD1; abundance: few; v_gene: TRBV18; CDR3nt: TGTGCCAGCTCATCAGGACAGGGAGAAATGGTGGCAGAGACCCAGTACTTC; CDR3aa: CASSSGQGEMVAETQYF
j_gene: TRBJ2-1; d_gene: .; abundance: medium-sized; v_gene: TRBV6-8; CDR3nt: TGTGCCAGCAGTCCGAATAACAATGAGCAGTTCTTC; CDR3aa: CASSPNNNEQFF
j_gene: TRBJ1-6; d_gene: TRBD1; abundance: .; v_gene: TRBV4-1; CDR3nt: TGCGCCAGCAGCCAGTCCGGACAGGCAGGCAATTCACCCCTCCACTTT; CDR3aa: CASSQSGQAGNSPLHF
j_gene: TRBJ2-4; d_gene: TRBD2; abundance: few; v_gene: TRBV7-7; CDR3nt: TGTGCCAGCAGCCCCCAGCGGGGGACCAAAAACATTCAGTACTTC; CDR3aa: CASSPQRGTKNIQYF
j_gene: TRBJ1-2; d_gene: .; abundance: few; v_gene: TRBV4-1; CDR3nt: TGCGCCAGCAGCCAAGAGCGGGAAAACTATGGCTACACCTTC; CDR3aa: CASSQERENYGYTF
j_gene: TRBJ1-4; d_gene: .; abundance: few; v_gene: TRBV9; CDR3nt: TGTGCCAGCAAGGTGGGACTCCCCGGTAATGAAAAACTGTTTTTT; CDR3aa: CASKVGLPGNEKLFF
j_gene: TRBJ2-5; d_gene: TRBD1; abundance: large; v_gene: TRBV11-3; CDR3nt: TGTGCCAGCAGCTTGAGGGACAGGATTCAAGAGACCCAGTACTTC; CDR3aa: CASSLRDRIQETQYF
j_gene: TRBJ2-7; d_gene: .; abundance: few; v_gene: TRBV6-8; CDR3nt: TGTGCCAGCAGTCCGGGACGGAACTACGAGCAGTACTTC; CDR3aa: CASSPGRNYEQYF
j_gene: TRBJ2-2; d_gene: .; abundance: few; v_gene: TRBV6-8; CDR3nt: TGTGCCAGCAGTTACACTAGAGTCAACCCCGGGGAGCTGTTTTTT; CDR3aa: CASSYTRVNPGELFF
j_gene: TRBJ2-7; d_gene: .; abundance: .; v_gene: TRBV4-1; CDR3nt: TGCGCCAGCAGCCAAGACGGATACGAGCAGTACTTC; CDR3aa: CASSQDGYEQYF
j_gene: TRBJ1-2; d_gene: .; abundance: .; v_gene: TRBV19; CDR3nt: TGTGCCAGTAGTACAGGGTGGTATGGCTACACCTTC; CDR3aa: CASSTGWYGYTF
j_gene: TRBJ2-7; d_gene: TRBD2; abundance: .; v_gene: TRBV6-8; CDR3nt: TGTGCCAGCAGACCGGGACTAGCGGGATTTAACTCCTACGAGCAGTACTTC; CDR3aa: CASRPGLAGFNSYEQYF
j_gene: TRBJ2-7; d_gene: .; abundance: .; v_gene: TRBV6-8; CDR3nt: TGTGCCAGCAGTTACTCGCGGTACGAGCAGTACTTC; CDR3aa: CASSYSRYEQYF
j_gene: TRBJ2-1; d_gene: TRBD1; abundance: .; v_gene: TRBV18; CDR3nt: TGTGCCAGCTCACCTCCCGGGACAGAATGGGGTGAGCAGTTCTTC; CDR3aa: CASSPPGTEWGEQFF